Listed below are T cell receptor beta chains from one sample, sequenced in a study of beta chain features in type 1 diabetes. Produced via immunoSEQ multiplex PCR; TCRdb's table is partial and in-frame only. The sample lists approximately 170,000 clones, approximately 8.4% occurring once. Sequenced: central memory CD4+ T cells from blood. The receptors were gathered from a woman aged 18-30 years in good health. Each CDR3 is given with its conserved first and last residue. The D gene is left open where the match is weak. Part of the rows lack a size; the others show once, few, many or a class for expanded clones.

j_gene: TRBJ1-1
v_gene: TRBV9
d_gene: TRBD1
abundance: -
CDR3aa: CASSVQGGTGLSF
CDR3nt: TGTGCCAGCAGCGTACAGGGGGGGACAGGACTTTCCTTT

j_gene: TRBJ2-1
v_gene: TRBV5-1
d_gene: TRBD2
abundance: -
CDR3aa: CATGLAGADEQFF
CDR3nt: TGCGCCACTGGACTAGCGGGAGCGGATGAGCAGTTCTTC

j_gene: TRBJ2-1
v_gene: TRBV11-3
d_gene: -
abundance: few
CDR3aa: CASSLGSGNNEQFF
CDR3nt: TGTGCCAGCAGCTTAGGTTCGGGAAACAATGAGCAGTTCTTC

j_gene: TRBJ2-1
v_gene: TRBV19
d_gene: TRBD2
abundance: few
CDR3aa: CASSDRAGYHNEQFF
CDR3nt: TGTGCCAGTAGTGATAGAGCGGGGTACCACAATGAGCAGTTCTTC

j_gene: TRBJ1-1
v_gene: TRBV2
d_gene: -
abundance: few
CDR3aa: CASSDLGGPNTEAFF
CDR3nt: TGTGCCAGCAGTGACCTGGGGGGGCCGAACACTGAAGCTTTCTTT

j_gene: TRBJ1-1
v_gene: TRBV4-3
d_gene: -
abundance: few
CDR3aa: CASSQDGRGNTEAFF
CDR3nt: TGCGCCAGCAGCCAAGATGGGCGTGGGAACACTGAAGCTTTCTTT

j_gene: TRBJ2-3
v_gene: TRBV25-1
d_gene: TRBD2
abundance: few
CDR3aa: CASSEWGLAGSTDTQYF
CDR3nt: TGTGCCAGCAGTGAATGGGGACTAGCGGGTAGCACAGATACGCAGTATTTT

j_gene: TRBJ2-6
v_gene: TRBV4-1
d_gene: -
abundance: -
CDR3aa: CASSQDRGSGANVLTF
CDR3nt: TGCGCCAGCAGCCAAGATAGGGGCTCTGGGGCCAACGTCCTGACTTTC

j_gene: TRBJ1-2
v_gene: TRBV4-2
d_gene: TRBD1
abundance: -
CDR3aa: CASSQEKGGAGGYTF
CDR3nt: TGTGCCAGCAGCCAAGAAAAAGGGGGCGCAGGTGGCTACACCTTC

j_gene: TRBJ2-6
v_gene: TRBV5-6
d_gene: TRBD2
abundance: -
CDR3aa: CASSAPSGGAFSGANVLTF
CDR3nt: TGTGCCAGCAGCGCACCCTCGGGGGGGGCCTTTTCTGGGGCCAACGTCCTGACTTTC

j_gene: TRBJ2-7
v_gene: TRBV7-8
d_gene: TRBD1
abundance: -
CDR3aa: CASSRTGDYEQYF
CDR3nt: TGTGCCAGCAGCCGGACAGGAGACTACGAGCAGTACTTC

j_gene: TRBJ2-5
v_gene: TRBV27
d_gene: -
abundance: -
CDR3aa: CASSGGPGETQYF
CDR3nt: TGTGCCAGCAGTGGAGGCCCTGGAGAGACCCAGTACTTC

j_gene: TRBJ2-3
v_gene: TRBV18
d_gene: -
abundance: few
CDR3aa: CASSPGHHTDTQYF
CDR3nt: TGTGCCAGCTCACCCGGACACCACACAGATACGCAGTATTTT

j_gene: TRBJ2-1
v_gene: TRBV30
d_gene: TRBD1
abundance: few
CDR3aa: CAWSAGTGYNEQFF
CDR3nt: TGTGCCTGGAGTGCCGGGACAGGCTACAATGAGCAGTTCTTC

j_gene: TRBJ2-7
v_gene: TRBV19
d_gene: -
abundance: -
CDR3aa: CASSIYGNSYEQYF
CDR3nt: TGTGCCAGTAGTATTTACGGGAACTCCTACGAGCAGTACTTC

j_gene: TRBJ1-1
v_gene: TRBV6-1
d_gene: TRBD1
abundance: -
CDR3aa: CASTRQGMNTEAFF
CDR3nt: TGTGCCAGCACCAGACAGGGGATGAACACTGAAGCTTTCTTT

j_gene: TRBJ2-4
v_gene: TRBV7-9
d_gene: -
abundance: few
CDR3aa: CASSLTGSKNIQYF
CDR3nt: TGTGCCAGCAGCTTAACAGGGAGCAAAAACATTCAGTACTTC

j_gene: TRBJ2-2
v_gene: TRBV5-4
d_gene: -
abundance: -
CDR3aa: CASSPDLPTLRNTGELFF
CDR3nt: TGTGCCAGCAGCCCCGACTTACCCACTCTAAGAAACACCGGGGAGCTGTTTTTT

j_gene: TRBJ1-2
v_gene: TRBV7-2
d_gene: TRBD1
abundance: few
CDR3aa: CASRLIRDRRYGYTF
CDR3nt: TGTGCCAGCAGGTTAATCCGGGACAGGCGGTATGGCTACACCTTC

j_gene: TRBJ2-1
v_gene: TRBV20-1
d_gene: -
abundance: -
CDR3aa: CSAYPTGEQFF
CDR3nt: TGCAGTGCTTACCCGACGGGAGAGCAGTTCTTC

j_gene: TRBJ2-3
v_gene: TRBV30
d_gene: -
abundance: -
CDR3aa: CAWLGGSTDTQYF
CDR3nt: TGTGCCTGGCTAGGCGGTAGCACAGATACGCAGTATTTT

j_gene: TRBJ1-1
v_gene: TRBV6-5
d_gene: -
abundance: few
CDR3aa: CASSSTLTQGLGAFF
CDR3nt: TGTGCCAGCAGTTCTACCCTAACCCAGGGGCTCGGGGCTTTCTTT

j_gene: TRBJ1-2
v_gene: TRBV2
d_gene: -
abundance: -
CDR3aa: CASSEARRGYTF
CDR3nt: TGTGCCAGCAGTGAAGCTAGGCGGGGCTACACCTTC

j_gene: TRBJ2-1
v_gene: TRBV30
d_gene: -
abundance: -
CDR3aa: CAWTRKGGEQFF
CDR3nt: TGTGCCTGGACCCGCAAAGGGGGTGAGCAGTTCTTC

j_gene: TRBJ2-7
v_gene: TRBV6-5
d_gene: TRBD2
abundance: -
CDR3aa: CASSSVAGAPYEQYF
CDR3nt: TGTGCCAGCAGTTCCGTAGCGGGAGCCCCCTACGAGCAGTACTTC

j_gene: TRBJ2-1
v_gene: TRBV11-2
d_gene: -
abundance: -
CDR3aa: CASSAQARVVANEQFF
CDR3nt: TGTGCCAGCAGCGCGCAGGCGCGGGTAGTCGCCAATGAGCAGTTCTTC

j_gene: TRBJ1-2
v_gene: TRBV20-1
d_gene: -
abundance: -
CDR3aa: CSAKGGYGYTF
CDR3nt: TGCAGTGCTAAAGGGGGCTATGGCTACACCTTC

j_gene: TRBJ1-1
v_gene: TRBV30
d_gene: -
abundance: few
CDR3aa: CAWSEEGNTEAFF
CDR3nt: TGTGCCTGGAGTGAGGAGGGGAACACTGAAGCTTTCTTT

j_gene: TRBJ1-1
v_gene: TRBV18
d_gene: -
abundance: -
CDR3aa: CASSPSQVNTEAFF
CDR3nt: TGTGCCAGCTCACCGTCCCAGGTGAACACTGAAGCTTTCTTT

j_gene: TRBJ1-1
v_gene: TRBV7-2
d_gene: -
abundance: -
CDR3aa: CASNPGRGNTEAFF
CDR3nt: TGTGCCAGCAATCCGGGGCGGGGGAACACTGAAGCTTTCTTT

j_gene: TRBJ1-2
v_gene: TRBV10-3
d_gene: TRBD1
abundance: -
CDR3aa: CAISEGPDRGSYGYTF
CDR3nt: TGTGCCATCAGTGAGGGACCGGACAGGGGGTCCTATGGCTACACCTTC

j_gene: TRBJ2-7
v_gene: TRBV6-1
d_gene: TRBD2
abundance: few
CDR3aa: CASSPEREILDEQYF
CDR3nt: TGTGCCAGCAGTCCCGAGCGGGAGATCTTAGACGAGCAGTACTTC

j_gene: TRBJ2-1
v_gene: TRBV5-6
d_gene: TRBD2
abundance: few
CDR3aa: CASSLRLAGGPHEQFF
CDR3nt: TGTGCCAGCAGCTTGAGACTAGCGGGAGGGCCTCATGAGCAGTTCTTC

j_gene: TRBJ2-1
v_gene: TRBV7-2
d_gene: TRBD2
abundance: -
CDR3aa: CASSSLLAGGQSSYNEQFF
CDR3nt: TGTGCCAGCAGCTCGTTACTAGCGGGAGGCCAGAGCTCCTACAATGAGCAGTTCTTC

j_gene: TRBJ2-3
v_gene: TRBV19
d_gene: -
abundance: -
CDR3aa: CASRALADTQYF
CDR3nt: TGTGCCAGTAGGGCTTTAGCGGATACGCAGTATTTT

j_gene: TRBJ2-3
v_gene: TRBV2
d_gene: TRBD2
abundance: few
CDR3aa: CASSEAGWASGGATTQYF
CDR3nt: TGTGCCAGCAGTGAAGCGGGATGGGCTAGCGGGGGGGCGACGACGCAGTATTTT

j_gene: TRBJ2-3
v_gene: TRBV7-2
d_gene: TRBD2
abundance: -
CDR3aa: CASSLARIAGPADTQYF
CDR3nt: TGTGCCAGCAGCTTAGCGCGGATAGCGGGGCCGGCAGATACGCAGTATTTT

j_gene: TRBJ2-2
v_gene: TRBV9
d_gene: -
abundance: few
CDR3aa: CASRPQGKYTGELFF
CDR3nt: TGTGCCAGCAGGCCTCAGGGGAAATACACCGGGGAGCTGTTTTTT

j_gene: TRBJ2-1
v_gene: TRBV19
d_gene: -
abundance: few
CDR3aa: CASSIGPAGSNEQFF
CDR3nt: TGTGCCAGTAGTATAGGCCCAGCGGGCAGCAATGAGCAGTTCTTC

j_gene: TRBJ2-3
v_gene: TRBV5-1
d_gene: TRBD2
abundance: few
CDR3aa: CASSKGLATADTQYF
CDR3nt: TGCGCCAGCAGCAAGGGACTAGCCACGGCAGATACGCAGTATTTT

j_gene: TRBJ1-1
v_gene: TRBV6-1
d_gene: -
abundance: few
CDR3aa: CASNQPGGGTEAFF
CDR3nt: TGTGCCAGCAATCAACCCGGCGGGGGGACTGAAGCTTTCTTT

j_gene: TRBJ1-1
v_gene: TRBV4-3
d_gene: -
abundance: few
CDR3aa: CASSQERGGTEAFF
CDR3nt: TGCGCCAGCAGCCAAGAGCGGGGGGGGACTGAAGCTTTCTTT

j_gene: TRBJ2-2
v_gene: TRBV7-2
d_gene: -
abundance: -
CDR3aa: CASSLGQITGELFF
CDR3nt: TGTGCCAGCAGCTTAGGACAGATCACCGGGGAGCTGTTTTTT

j_gene: TRBJ2-1
v_gene: TRBV7-9
d_gene: TRBD2
abundance: few
CDR3aa: CASSLGLAGGPSYNEQFF
CDR3nt: TGTGCCAGCAGCCTAGGACTAGCGGGAGGCCCCTCCTACAATGAGCAGTTCTTC

j_gene: TRBJ2-7
v_gene: TRBV9
d_gene: TRBD2
abundance: few
CDR3aa: CASSSSSGLSYEQYF
CDR3nt: TGTGCCAGCAGCTCCTCTAGCGGGCTAAGCTACGAGCAGTACTTC

j_gene: TRBJ1-2
v_gene: TRBV2
d_gene: TRBD1
abundance: -
CDR3aa: CASTQGGSIYGYTF
CDR3nt: TGTGCCAGCACCCAGGGGGGCTCAATCTATGGCTACACCTTC

j_gene: TRBJ1-5
v_gene: TRBV2
d_gene: -
abundance: -
CDR3aa: CASSGDKGSNQPQHF
CDR3nt: TGTGCCAGCAGTGGGGACAAGGGGTCCAATCAGCCCCAGCATTTT

j_gene: TRBJ1-1
v_gene: TRBV4-1
d_gene: -
abundance: -
CDR3aa: CASSQVPGGGTEAFF
CDR3nt: TGCGCCAGCAGCCAAGTACCCGGCGGGGGAACTGAAGCTTTCTTT

j_gene: TRBJ1-2
v_gene: TRBV7-2
d_gene: TRBD1
abundance: few
CDR3aa: CASSLVVTGWYTF
CDR3nt: TGTGCCAGCAGCTTAGTCGTGACAGGGTGGTACACCTTC

j_gene: TRBJ1-1
v_gene: TRBV7-3
d_gene: -
abundance: -
CDR3aa: CASSTQEGTEAFF
CDR3nt: TGTGCCAGCAGCACGCAGGAGGGCACTGAAGCTTTCTTT

j_gene: TRBJ1-1
v_gene: TRBV30
d_gene: -
abundance: -
CDR3aa: CAWSGTKNTEAFF
CDR3nt: TGTGCCTGGAGTGGGACAAAGAACACTGAAGCTTTCTTT

j_gene: TRBJ2-5
v_gene: TRBV7-9
d_gene: TRBD1
abundance: few
CDR3aa: CASSLGDRGRGETQYF
CDR3nt: TGTGCCAGCAGCTTAGGGGACAGGGGGCGCGGTGAGACCCAGTACTTC

j_gene: TRBJ2-3
v_gene: TRBV4-3
d_gene: TRBD2
abundance: many
CDR3aa: CASSQGGASGDTQYF
CDR3nt: TGCGCCAGCAGCCAAGGAGGGGCTAGCGGAGATACGCAGTATTTT